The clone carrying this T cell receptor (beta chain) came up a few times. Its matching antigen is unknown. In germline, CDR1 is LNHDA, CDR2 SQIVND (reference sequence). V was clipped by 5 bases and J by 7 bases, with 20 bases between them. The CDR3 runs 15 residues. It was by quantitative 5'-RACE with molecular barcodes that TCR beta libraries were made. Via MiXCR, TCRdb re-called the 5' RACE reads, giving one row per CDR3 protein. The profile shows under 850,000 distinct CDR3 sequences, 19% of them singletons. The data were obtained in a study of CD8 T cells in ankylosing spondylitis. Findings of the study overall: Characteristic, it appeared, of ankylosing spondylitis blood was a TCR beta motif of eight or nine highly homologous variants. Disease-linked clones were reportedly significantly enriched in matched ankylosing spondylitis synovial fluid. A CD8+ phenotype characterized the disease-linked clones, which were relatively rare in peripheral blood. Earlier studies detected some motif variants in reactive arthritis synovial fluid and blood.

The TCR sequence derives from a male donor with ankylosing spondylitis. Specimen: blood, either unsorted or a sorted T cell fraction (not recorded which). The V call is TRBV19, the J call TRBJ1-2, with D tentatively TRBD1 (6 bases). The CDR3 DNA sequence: TGTGCCAGTAGTGCGACAGGAACCGCGGCAGGTGGCTACACCTTC. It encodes CASSATGTAAGGYTF.